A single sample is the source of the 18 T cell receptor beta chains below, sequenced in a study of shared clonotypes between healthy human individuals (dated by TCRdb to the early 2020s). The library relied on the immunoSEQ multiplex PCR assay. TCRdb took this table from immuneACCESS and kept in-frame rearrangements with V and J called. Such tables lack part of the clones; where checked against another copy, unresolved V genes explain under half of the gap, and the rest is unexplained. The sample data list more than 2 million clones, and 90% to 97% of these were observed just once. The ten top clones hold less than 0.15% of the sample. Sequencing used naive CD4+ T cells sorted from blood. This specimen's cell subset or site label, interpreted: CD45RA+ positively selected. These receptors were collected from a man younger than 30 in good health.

The CDR3 DNA is TGTGCCAGCAGTGACAGGTTCCAGCAGTTCTTC. Protein sequence: CASSDRFQQFF. The rearrangement joins TRBV6-1 to TRBJ2-1; D is unresolved. Trimming took off 3 bases at V and 11 bases at J, with 8 bases between the two ends. Germline V gives CDR1 MNHNS, CDR2 SASEGT. CDR3 length: 11 residues.

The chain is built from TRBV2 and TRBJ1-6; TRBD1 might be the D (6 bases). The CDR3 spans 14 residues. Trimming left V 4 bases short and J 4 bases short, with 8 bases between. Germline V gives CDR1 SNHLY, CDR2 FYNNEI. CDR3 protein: CASSVQGYNSPLHF. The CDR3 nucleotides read TGTGCCAGCAGTGTTCAGGGGTATAATTCACCCCTCCACTTT.

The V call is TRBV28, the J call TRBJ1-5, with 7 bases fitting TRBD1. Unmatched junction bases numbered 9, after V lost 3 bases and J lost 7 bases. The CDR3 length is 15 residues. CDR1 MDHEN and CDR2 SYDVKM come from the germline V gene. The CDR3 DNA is TGTGCCAGCAGTTTCCTAACAGGGGTCAGGCAGCCCCAGCATTTT. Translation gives CASSFLTGVRQPQHF.

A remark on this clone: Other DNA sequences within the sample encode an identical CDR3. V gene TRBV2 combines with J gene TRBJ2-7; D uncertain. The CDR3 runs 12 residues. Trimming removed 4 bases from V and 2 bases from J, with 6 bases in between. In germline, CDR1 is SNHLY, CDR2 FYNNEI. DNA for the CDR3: TGTGCCAGCAGTGCCCTCGCCTACGAGCAGTACTTC. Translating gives CASSALAYEQYF.

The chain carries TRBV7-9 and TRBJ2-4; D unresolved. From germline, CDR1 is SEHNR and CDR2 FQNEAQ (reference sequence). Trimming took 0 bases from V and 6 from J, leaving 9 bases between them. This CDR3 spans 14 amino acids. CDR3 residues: CASSLARGSNIQYF. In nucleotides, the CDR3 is TGTGCCAGCAGCTTAGCAAGAGGATCAAACATTCAGTACTTC. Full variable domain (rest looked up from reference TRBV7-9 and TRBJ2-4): DTGVSQNPRHKITKRGQNVTFRCDPISEHNRLYWYRQTLGQGPEFLTYFQNEAQLEKSRLLSDRFSAERPKGSFSTLEIQRTEQGDSAMYLCASSLARGSNIQYFGAGTRLSVL.

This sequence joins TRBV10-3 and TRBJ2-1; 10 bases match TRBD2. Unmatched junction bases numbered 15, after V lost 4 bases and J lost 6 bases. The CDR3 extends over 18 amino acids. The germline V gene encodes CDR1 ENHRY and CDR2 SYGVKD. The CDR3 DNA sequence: TGTGCCATCAGTGGCGGGCGGACTAGCGGCTTCGGGGGCAATGAGCAGTTCTTC. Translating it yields CAISGGRTSGFGGNEQFF.

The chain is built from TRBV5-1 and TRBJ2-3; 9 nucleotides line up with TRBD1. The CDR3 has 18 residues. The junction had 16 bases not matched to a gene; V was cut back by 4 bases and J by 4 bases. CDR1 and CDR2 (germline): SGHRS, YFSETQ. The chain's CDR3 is CASSLEATGGFYPDTQYF. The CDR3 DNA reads TGCGCCAGCAGCCTGGAGGCAACAGGGGGCTTTTATCCAGATACGCAGTATTTT.

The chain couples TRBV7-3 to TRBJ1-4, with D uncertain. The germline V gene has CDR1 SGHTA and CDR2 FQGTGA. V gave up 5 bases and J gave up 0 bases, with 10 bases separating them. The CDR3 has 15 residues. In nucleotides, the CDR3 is TGTGCCAGCAGCACCCAGGTTGCAACTAATGAAAAACTGTTTTTT. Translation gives CASSTQVATNEKLFF.

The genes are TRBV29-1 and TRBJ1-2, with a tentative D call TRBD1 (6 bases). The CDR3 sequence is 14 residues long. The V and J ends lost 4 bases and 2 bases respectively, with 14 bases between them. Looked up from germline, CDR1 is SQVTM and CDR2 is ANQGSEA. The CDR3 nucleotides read TGCAGCGTTGCAGACAGGAGGGGGAACTATGGCTACACCTTC. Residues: CSVADRRGNYGYTF.

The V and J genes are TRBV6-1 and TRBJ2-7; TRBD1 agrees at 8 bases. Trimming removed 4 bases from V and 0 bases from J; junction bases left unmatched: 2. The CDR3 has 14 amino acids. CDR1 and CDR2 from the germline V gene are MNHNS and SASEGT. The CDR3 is CASSARGRSYEQYF. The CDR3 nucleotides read TGTGCCAGCAGTGCCAGGGGGCGCTCCTACGAGCAGTACTTC.

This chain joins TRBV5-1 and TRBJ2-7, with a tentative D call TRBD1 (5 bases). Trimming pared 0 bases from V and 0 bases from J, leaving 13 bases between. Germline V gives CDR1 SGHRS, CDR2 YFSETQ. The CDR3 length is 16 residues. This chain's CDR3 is CASSLAPGSPSYEQYF. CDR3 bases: TGCGCCAGCAGCTTGGCCCCAGGGTCCCCCTCCTACGAGCAGTACTTC.

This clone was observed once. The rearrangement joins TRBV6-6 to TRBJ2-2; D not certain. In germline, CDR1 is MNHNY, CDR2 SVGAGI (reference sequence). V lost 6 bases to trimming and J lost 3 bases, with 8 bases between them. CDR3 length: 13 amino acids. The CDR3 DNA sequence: TGTGCCAGCAGGGCTTATGACACCGGGGAGCTGTTTTTT. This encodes CASRAYDTGELFF.

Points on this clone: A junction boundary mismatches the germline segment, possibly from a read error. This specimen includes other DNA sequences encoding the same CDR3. CDR3 bases: TGCGCTAGCAGCTCAGGACAGCCCAGCCTCCCCACTGAAGCTTTCTTT. Translated: CASSSGQPSLPTEAFF. The rearrangement joins TRBV5-1 to TRBJ1-1; tentatively, D is TRBD1 (6 bases). This CDR3 is built from 16 residues. CDR1 is SGHRS, CDR2 YFSETQ, per germline.

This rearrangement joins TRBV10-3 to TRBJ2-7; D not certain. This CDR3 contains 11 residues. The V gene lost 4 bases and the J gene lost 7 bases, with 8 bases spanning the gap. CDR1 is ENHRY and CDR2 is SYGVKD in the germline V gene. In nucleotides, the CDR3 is TGTGCCATCAGTGGGGTGGGGGAGCAGTACTTC. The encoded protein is CAISGVGEQYF.

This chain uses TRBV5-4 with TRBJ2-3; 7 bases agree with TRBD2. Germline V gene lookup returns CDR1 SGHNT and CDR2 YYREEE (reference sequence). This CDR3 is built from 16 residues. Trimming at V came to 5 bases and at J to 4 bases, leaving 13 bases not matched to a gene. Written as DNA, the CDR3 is TGTGCCAGCAGACACACCGGCCGGGGAGGGGCAGATACGCAGTATTTT. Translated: CASRHTGRGGADTQYF. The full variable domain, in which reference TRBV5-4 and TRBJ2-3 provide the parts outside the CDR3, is ETGVTQSPTHLIKTRGQQVTLRCSSQSGHNTVSWYQQALGQGPQFIFQYYREEENGRGNFPPRFSGLQFPNYSSELNVNALELDDSALYLCASRHTGRGGADTQYFGPGTRLTVL.

CDR3 sequence reads: CASRGEGRGETQYF. CDR3 DNA: TGTGCCAGCAGAGGGGAGGGACGTGGAGAGACCCAGTACTTC. The rearrangement links TRBV27 to TRBJ2-5; TRBD2 matches 7 bases. The CDR3 contains 14 residues. V was clipped by 6 bases and J by 4 bases; unmatched bases: 8. Looked up from germline, CDR1 is MNHEY and CDR2 is SMNVEV (reference sequence).

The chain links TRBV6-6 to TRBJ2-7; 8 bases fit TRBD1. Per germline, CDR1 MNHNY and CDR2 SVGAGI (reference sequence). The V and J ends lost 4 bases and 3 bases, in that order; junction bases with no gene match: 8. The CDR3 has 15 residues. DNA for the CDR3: TGTGCCAGCAGTTCCGTAGGACAGGGCTACTACGAGCAGTACTTC. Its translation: CASSSVGQGYYEQYF.

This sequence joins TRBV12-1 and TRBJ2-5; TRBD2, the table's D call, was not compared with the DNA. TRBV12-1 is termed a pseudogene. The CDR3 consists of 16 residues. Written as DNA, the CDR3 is TGTGCCAGCAGCTCAAGAACTAGCGGGAGTTCAGAGACCCAGTACTTC. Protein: CASSSRTSGSSETQYF.